What follows are 21 T cell receptor beta chains derived from one specimen sequenced in a study of T cells in Graves' hyperthyroidism and ophthalmopathy. Researchers amplified the TCR beta CDR3 regions from RNA transcripts. In the first-round RT-PCR of the TCR CDR3, the HTBI primer set was used. TCRdb analysed the multiplex PCR reads with MiXCR anew, one entry per CDR3 protein. The top ten hold around 30% of the sample, which has hundreds of thousands of distinct CDR3 sequences, 16% seen once. The sequenced sample was blood. The receptors shown here come from a woman aged 18-29 years with Graves' ophthalmopathy.

This clonotype was seen a handful of times. This chain joins TRBV6-2 or TRBV6-3 and TRBJ1-5; D gene uncertain. The V gene's germline CDR1 is MNHEY and CDR2 SVGEGT. CDR3 length: 14 residues. V lost 3 bases to trimming and J lost 0 bases, with 6 bases between them. The DNA of the CDR3 is TGTGCCAGCAGTTATCAATATAGCAATCAGCCCCAGCATTTT. It is translated as CASSYQYSNQPQHF.

V usage is TRBV7-9 and J usage is TRBJ2-1; 10 bases line up with TRBD2. CDR3 length equals 19 residues. CDR1 SEHNR and CDR2 FQNEAQ come from the germline V gene (reference sequence). Losses at the gene ends were 2 bases for V and 3 bases for J; bases not matched to a gene: 13. In nucleotides, the CDR3 is TGTGCCAGCAGCTTATGGTCCAGCGGGGGGGGGGACAGCTACAATGAGCAGTTCTTC. Its protein product is CASSLWSSGGGDSYNEQFF.

This clonotype was counted at least ten times. The gene calls are TRBV28 and TRBJ1-2; 7 bases are a match to TRBD1. CDR3 length: 15 residues. Per the germline V gene, CDR1 is MDHEN and CDR2 is SYDVKM. V trimming: 7 bases; J trimming: 5 bases; junction bases outside the gene matches: 13. The CDR3: CASTSDPTGWYGYTF. The CDR3 nucleotides read TGTGCCAGCACGTCGGACCCGACAGGGTGGTATGGCTACACCTTC.

This clonotype has ten or more counts. V usage is TRBV4-1 and J usage is TRBJ1-5; D is unresolved. This CDR3 spans 15 amino acids. Germline loops: CDR1 MGHRA, CDR2 YSYEKL. V lost 0 bases and J 3 bases, leaving 9 bases between the germline ends. The CDR3 protein is CASSQEDGLNQPQHF. The CDR3 DNA is TGCGCCAGCAGCCAAGAAGACGGGCTCAATCAGCCCCAGCATTTT.

This clonotype was observed at least ten times. This chain joins TRBV27 and TRBJ1-2, with D possibly TRBD1 on 5 matching bases. CDR1 MNHEY and CDR2 SMNVEV come from the germline V gene (reference sequence). This CDR3 is built from 15 residues. Trimming removed 3 bases at V and 5 bases at J, with 16 bases between. CDR3 sequence: CASSFVGGKGYGYTF. The CDR3 coding sequence is TGTGCCAGCAGTTTTGTCGGGGGAAAAGGGTATGGCTACACCTTC.

This clonotype appeared many times. The chain couples TRBV19 to TRBJ1-2; TRBD1 might be the D (6 bases). Germline V gene data show CDR1 as LNHDA and CDR2 as SQIVND (reference sequence). This CDR3 spans 16 amino acids. V lost 4 bases, J lost 0 bases, and 15 bases lay in between. CDR3: CASSTQGYEANYGYTF. The CDR3, as DNA: TGTGCCAGTAGTACCCAGGGGTATGAGGCTAACTATGGCTACACCTTC.

The table lists this clonotype with many counts. This chain links TRBV6-2 or TRBV6-3 with TRBJ1-1; D not resolved. From germline, CDR1 is MNHEY and CDR2 SVGEGT. The CDR3 has 15 residues. V was shortened by 2 bases and J by 0 bases, with 10 bases between the two germline ends. The CDR3 sequence: CASSYLDGVNTEAFF. The CDR3 nucleotides read TGTGCCAGCAGTTACCTGGACGGCGTGAACACTGAAGCTTTCTTT.

This clonotype was detected many times. One junction end disagrees with the germline gene, perhaps due to a read error. The chain uses TRBV20-1 and TRBJ2-1, with TRBD1 matching over 7 bases. Germline CDR1 is DFQATT and CDR2 is SNEGSKA (reference sequence). The CDR3 loop spans 12 amino acids. Here the CDR3 reads CSATFGQAAPIF. The CDR3 nucleotides read TGCAGTGCTACCTTTGGACAGGCCGCCCCCATCTTC.

This clonotype has a count of ten or more. The rearrangement links TRBV9 to TRBJ2-7; 10 bases agree with TRBD1. This CDR3 comprises 18 residues. V shed 3 bases, J shed 0 bases, and the junction held 12 bases outside the gene matches. From germline, CDR1 is SGDLS and CDR2 YYNGEE. The CDR3 region has the DNA TGTGCCAGCAGCGCCGGGACAGGGGCCTCCTCGAGCTCCTACGAGCAGTACTTC. Its protein product is CASSAGTGASSSSYEQYF. The variable domain in full, completed from reference TRBV9 and TRBJ2-7, reads DSGVTQTPKHLITATGQRVTLRCSPRSGDLSVYWYQQSLDQGLQFLIQYYNGEERAKGNILERFSAQQFPDLHSELNLSSLELGDSALYFCASSAGTGASSSSYEQYFGPGTRLTVT.

This clonotype was seen many times. The chain has TRBV27 and TRBJ1-2; D is unclear. This CDR3 spans 15 amino acids. Germline CDR1 and CDR2: MNHEY and SMNVEV (reference sequence). Trimming pared 2 bases from V and 7 bases from J, leaving 17 bases between. The CDR3, as DNA: TGTGCCAGCAGTTTAGATAGAGGGTATTCCGGTGGCTACACCTTC. This gives the protein CASSLDRGYSGGYTF.

The genes are TRBV12-5 and TRBJ2-1; 14 nucleotides agree with TRBD2. Germline trimming cut 0 bases from V and 8 bases from J; bases unmatched to any gene: 12. Germline assignment: CDR1 LGHNT and CDR2 FRNRAP. This CDR3 spans 19 amino acids. CDR3 coding DNA: TGTGCTAGTGGTTTGGTACTCTGGCAGGGGACTAGCGGGAGTGATGAGCAGTTCTTC. Its translation is CASGLVLWQGTSGSDEQFF.

This clonotype was counted many times. The CDR3 reads CASSLGRGTPEAFF. CDR3 bases: TGTGCCAGCAGCTTAGGTAGGGGAACTCCTGAAGCTTTCTTT. V and J are TRBV11-1 and TRBJ1-1; a possible D gene is TRBD1 (5 bases). The germline gives CDR1 SGHAT, CDR2 FQDESV (reference sequence). The CDR3 length is 14 residues. V lost 1 base and J 6 bases, leaving 12 bases between the germline ends.

This clonotype has at least ten counts. The chain combines TRBV7-8 with TRBJ1-2, with TRBD1 as a possible D gene (5 bases). Germline-derived CDR1 and CDR2 are SGHVS and FQNEAQ. The V end lost 4 bases, the J end lost 4 bases, and 13 bases lay between the germline ends. The CDR3 extends over 14 amino acids. CDR3 sequence: CASSSSGGTYGYTF. The DNA of the CDR3 is TGTGCCAGCAGCTCAAGTGGGGGAACCTATGGCTACACCTTC.

This clonotype has a count of ten or more. The V gene is TRBV11-2, the J gene TRBJ2-2; no clear D gene. The ends were cut back, 5 bases at V and 7 bases at J, with 14 bases in the middle. Germline V CDR1 and CDR2: SGHAT, FQNNGV. The CDR3 covers 14 residues. The DNA for the CDR3 is TGTGCCAGCAGCCGAACAAGTACCAGCGGGGAGCTGTTTTTT. This codes for CASSRTSTSGELFF.

This clonotype has ten or more counts. The J gene is TRBJ1-5, the V gene TRBV10-3, with TRBD1 matching over 7 bases. V shed 4 bases, J shed 7 bases, and the junction held 4 bases outside the gene matches. CDR3 length: 13 amino acids. Germline CDR1 reads ENHRY; CDR2 reads SYGVKD. The CDR3 loop is CAISVNRGQPQHF. CDR3 coding DNA: TGTGCCATCAGTGTCAACAGGGGACAGCCCCAGCATTTT.

The sample holds many counts of this clonotype. This rearrangement joins TRBV20-1 to TRBJ2-6; D remains ambiguous. The CDR3 sequence is 16 residues long. The V and J ends lost 1 base and 1 base respectively, with 11 bases between them. Germline loops: CDR1 DFQATT, CDR2 SNEGSKA (reference sequence). The CDR3 reads CSARVEKGSGANVLTF. The DNA for the CDR3 is TGCAGTGCTAGAGTGGAAAAGGGATCTGGGGCCAACGTCCTGACTTTC.

In this sample, this clonotype turned up many times. The J gene is TRBJ1-5, the V gene TRBV7-2; tentative D call: TRBD1 (5 bases). V was pared by 5 bases and J by 11 bases, with 16 bases between. CDR1 SGHTA and CDR2 FQGNSA come from the germline V gene. This CDR3 region has 13 residues. CDR3 DNA sequence: TGTGCCAGCAGCCCCGGGGCCTCCAGAGCCCAGCATTTT. This translates into CASSPGASRAQHF.

The chain uses TRBV20-1 and TRBJ1-5, with no clear D. Trimming stripped 1 base from V and 0 bases from J, with 10 bases between. Germline CDR1 and CDR2: DFQATT and SNEGSKA (reference sequence). This CDR3 spans 15 amino acids. CDR3 nucleotide sequence: TGCAGTGCTAGAGGGTCGGAACTTAGCAATCAGCCCCAGCATTTT. It encodes CSARGSELSNQPQHF.

This clonotype came up many times. The chain has TRBV30 and TRBJ2-3, with 8 bases lining up with TRBD2. The J segment lost 0 bases and the V segment lost 6 bases, leaving 2 bases of the junction unmatched. Germline values: CDR1 GTSNPN, CDR2 SVGIG (reference sequence). CDR3 length equals 13 residues. CDR3 amino acids: CACSGISTDTQYF. In DNA form, the CDR3 reads TGTGCCTGTAGCGGGATCAGCACAGATACGCAGTATTTT.

This clonotype was seen only once. The V call is TRBV30, the J call TRBJ2-7, with TRBD1 identical over 9 bases. The V segment lost 4 bases and the J segment 5 bases; nucleotides outside the gene matches: 9. Looked up from germline, CDR1 is GTSNPN and CDR2 is SVGIG (reference sequence). The CDR3 consists of 14 residues. CDR3 nucleotide sequence: TGTGCCTGGACCACCGGGACAGGGTGGAACGAGCAGTACTTC. It yields the protein CAWTTGTGWNEQYF.

This clonotype was picked up many times. The rearrangement links TRBV20-1 to TRBJ1-2; 11 bases are a match to TRBD1. The CDR3 totals 14 residues. V dropped 5 bases and J dropped 8; count of bases not matched to a gene: 10. Germline V CDR1 and CDR2: DFQATT, SNEGSKA (reference sequence). CDR3 in amino acids: CSARNPDRGRGYTF. The CDR3 DNA reads TGCAGTGCTCGTAACCCGGACAGGGGGCGAGGCTACACCTTC.